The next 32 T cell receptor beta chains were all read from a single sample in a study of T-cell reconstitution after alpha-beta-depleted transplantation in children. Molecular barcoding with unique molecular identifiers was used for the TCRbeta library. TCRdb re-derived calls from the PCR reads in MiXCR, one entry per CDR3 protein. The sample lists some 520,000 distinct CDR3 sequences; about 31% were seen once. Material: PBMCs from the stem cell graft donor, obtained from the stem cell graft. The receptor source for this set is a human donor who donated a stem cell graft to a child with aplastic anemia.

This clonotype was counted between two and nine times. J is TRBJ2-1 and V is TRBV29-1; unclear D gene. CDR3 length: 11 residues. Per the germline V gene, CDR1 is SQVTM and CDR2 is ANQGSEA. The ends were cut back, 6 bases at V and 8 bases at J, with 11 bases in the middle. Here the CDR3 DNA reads TGCAGCGTCGAGACTCAGTATGAGCAGTTCTTC. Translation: CSVETQYEQFF.

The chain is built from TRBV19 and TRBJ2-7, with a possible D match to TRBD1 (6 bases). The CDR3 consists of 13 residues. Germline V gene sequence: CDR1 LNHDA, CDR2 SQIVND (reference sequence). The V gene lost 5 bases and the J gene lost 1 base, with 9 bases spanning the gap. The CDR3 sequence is CASSQTGSYEQYV. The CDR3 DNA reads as TGTGCCAGTAGTCAAACAGGGTCCTACGAGCAGTACGTC.

The CDR3 here is CASSQATGGNEQFF. The DNA for the CDR3 is TGTGCCAGCAGCCAAGCCACGGGGGGCAATGAGCAGTTCTTC. The chain has TRBV4-2 and TRBJ2-1, with 7 bases that match TRBD2. V lost 1 base and J lost 6; bases outside the gene matches: 3. CDR1 is LGHNA, CDR2 YNFKEQ, per germline. The CDR3 length is 14 residues.

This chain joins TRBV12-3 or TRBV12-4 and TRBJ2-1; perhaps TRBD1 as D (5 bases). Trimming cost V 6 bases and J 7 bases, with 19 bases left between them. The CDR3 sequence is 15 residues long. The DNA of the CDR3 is TGTGCCAGCAGAGGTACAGGTATCAGTAGGAATGAGCAGTTCTTC. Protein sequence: CASRGTGISRNEQFF.

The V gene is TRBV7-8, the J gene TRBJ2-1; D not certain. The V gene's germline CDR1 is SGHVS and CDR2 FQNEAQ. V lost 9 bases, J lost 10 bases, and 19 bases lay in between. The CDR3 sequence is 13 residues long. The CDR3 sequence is CASFDRVSKEQFF. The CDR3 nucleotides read TGTGCCAGTTTTGACCGGGTCTCCAAAGAGCAGTTCTTC.

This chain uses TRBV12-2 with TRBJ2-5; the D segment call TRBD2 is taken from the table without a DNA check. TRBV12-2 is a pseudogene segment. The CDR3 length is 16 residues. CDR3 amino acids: CAGGGTSGRTSETQYF. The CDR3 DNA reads TGTGCAGGCGGAGGGACTAGCGGGAGAACCTCGGAGACCCAGTACTTC.

The CDR3 sequence: CASSYSSGEQPQHF. In DNA form, the CDR3 reads TGTGCCAGCAGTTACTCGAGTGGGGAGCAGCCCCAGCATTTT. V and J are TRBV6-2 or TRBV6-3 and TRBJ1-5; no reliable D call. The CDR3 runs 14 residues. V lost 0 bases, J lost 7 bases, and 10 bases lay in between. Germline CDR1 MNHEY, CDR2 SVGEGT.

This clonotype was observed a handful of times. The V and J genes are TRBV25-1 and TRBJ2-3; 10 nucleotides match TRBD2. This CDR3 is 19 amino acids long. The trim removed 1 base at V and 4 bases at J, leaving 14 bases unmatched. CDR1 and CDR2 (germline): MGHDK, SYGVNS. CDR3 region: CASSEFPSGSGILSDTQYF. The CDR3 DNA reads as TGTGCCAGCAGTGAATTCCCTAGCGGGAGCGGGATTCTCTCAGATACGCAGTATTTT. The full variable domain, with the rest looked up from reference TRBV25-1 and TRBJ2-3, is EADIYQTPRYLVIGTGKKITLECSQTMGHDKMYWYQQDPGMELHLIHYSYGVNSTEKGDLSSESTVSRIRTEHFPLTLESARPSHTSQYLCASSEFPSGSGILSDTQYFGPGTRLTVL.

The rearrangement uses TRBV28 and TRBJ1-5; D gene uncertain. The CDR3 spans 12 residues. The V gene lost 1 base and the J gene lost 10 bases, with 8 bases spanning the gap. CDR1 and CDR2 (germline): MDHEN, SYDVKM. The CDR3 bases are TGTGCCAGCAGTTTATTAGGAGAACCCCAGCATTTT. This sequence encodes CASSLLGEPQHF. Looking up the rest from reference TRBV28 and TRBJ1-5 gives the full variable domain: DVKVTQSSRYLVKRTGEKVFLECVQDMDHENMFWYRQDPGLGLRLIYFSYDVKMKEKGDIPEGYSVSREKKERFSLILESASTNQTSMYLCASSLLGEPQHFGDGTRLSIL.

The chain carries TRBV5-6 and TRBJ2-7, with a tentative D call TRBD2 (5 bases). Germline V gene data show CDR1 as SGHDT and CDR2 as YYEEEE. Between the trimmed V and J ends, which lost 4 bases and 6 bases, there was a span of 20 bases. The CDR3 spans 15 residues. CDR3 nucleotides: TGTGCCAGCAGCCCTCAGCGGTGGGTCCTCGGCGAGCAGTACTTC. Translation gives CASSPQRWVLGEQYF.

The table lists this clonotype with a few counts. The CDR3 protein is CASSLEAGAAWAFF. CDR3 DNA sequence: TGCGCCAGCAGCTTGGAGGCAGGGGCAGCATGGGCTTTCTTT. The chain combines TRBV5-1 with TRBJ1-1, with a possible D match to TRBD1 (6 bases). V lost 0 bases and J lost 11, with 17 bases in between. The length of the CDR3 is 14 residues. Germline assignment: CDR1 SGHRS and CDR2 YFSETQ.

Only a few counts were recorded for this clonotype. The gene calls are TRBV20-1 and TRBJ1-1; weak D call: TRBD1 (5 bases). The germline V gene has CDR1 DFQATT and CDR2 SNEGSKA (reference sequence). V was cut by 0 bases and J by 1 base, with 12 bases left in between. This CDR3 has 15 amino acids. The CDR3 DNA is TGCAGTGCTAGAGACCCGACAGCCTGGAACACTGAAGCTTTCTTT. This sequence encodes CSARDPTAWNTEAFF.

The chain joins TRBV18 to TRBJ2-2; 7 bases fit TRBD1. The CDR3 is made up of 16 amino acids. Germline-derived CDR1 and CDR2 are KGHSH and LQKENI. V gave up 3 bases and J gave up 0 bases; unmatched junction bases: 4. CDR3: CASSPRGQTNTGELFF. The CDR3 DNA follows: TGTGCCAGCTCACCTCGGGGACAGACGAACACCGGGGAGCTGTTTTTT. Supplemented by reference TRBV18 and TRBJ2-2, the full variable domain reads NAGVMQNPRHLVRRRGQEARLRCSPMKGHSHVYWYRQLPEEGLKFMVYLQKENIIDESGMPKERFSAEFPKEGPSILRIQQVVRGDSAAYFCASSPRGQTNTGELFFGEGSRLTVL.

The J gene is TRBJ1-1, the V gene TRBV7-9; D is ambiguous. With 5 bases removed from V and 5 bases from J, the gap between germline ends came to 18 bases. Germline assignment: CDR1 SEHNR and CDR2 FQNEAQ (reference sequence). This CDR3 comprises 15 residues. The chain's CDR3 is CASSDDTGPGTEAFF. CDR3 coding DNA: TGTGCCAGCAGCGACGACACGGGCCCGGGGACTGAAGCTTTCTTT.

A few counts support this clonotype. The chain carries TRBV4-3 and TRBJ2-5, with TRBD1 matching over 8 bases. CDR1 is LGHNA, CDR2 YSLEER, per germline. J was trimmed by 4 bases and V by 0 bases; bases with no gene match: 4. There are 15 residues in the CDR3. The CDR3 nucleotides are TGCGCCAGCAGCCAAGATTCAGGGGGCTTAGAGACCCAGTACTTC. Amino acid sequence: CASSQDSGGLETQYF.

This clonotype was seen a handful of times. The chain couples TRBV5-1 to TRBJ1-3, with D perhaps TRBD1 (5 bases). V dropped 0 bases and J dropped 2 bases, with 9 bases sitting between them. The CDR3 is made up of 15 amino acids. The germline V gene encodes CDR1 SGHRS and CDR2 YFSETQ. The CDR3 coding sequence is TGCGCCAGCAGCTTGGGGACATACCCTGGAAACACCATATATTTT. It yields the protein CASSLGTYPGNTIYF.

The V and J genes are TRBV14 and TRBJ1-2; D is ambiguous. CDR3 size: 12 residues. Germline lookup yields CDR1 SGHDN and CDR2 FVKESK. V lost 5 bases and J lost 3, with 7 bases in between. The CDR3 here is CASSVGYYGYTF. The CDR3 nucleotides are TGTGCCAGCAGCGTCGGATACTATGGCTACACCTTC.

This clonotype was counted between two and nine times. The CDR3 loop reads CSARDHGDFSYEQYF. The CDR3 nucleotides read TGCAGTGCTAGAGATCACGGGGACTTCAGCTACGAGCAGTACTTC. The chain joins TRBV20-1 to TRBJ2-7; D might be TRBD2 (6 bases). Germline V lookup: CDR1 DFQATT, CDR2 SNEGSKA (reference sequence). CDR3 size: 15 residues. With 0 bases removed from V and 3 bases from J, the gap between germline ends came to 15 bases.

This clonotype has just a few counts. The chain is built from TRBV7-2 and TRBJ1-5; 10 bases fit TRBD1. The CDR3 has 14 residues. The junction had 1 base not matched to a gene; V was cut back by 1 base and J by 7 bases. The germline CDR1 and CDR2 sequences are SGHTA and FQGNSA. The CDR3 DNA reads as TGTGCCAGCAGCTTAGGACAGGGGGCACAGCCCCAGCATTTT. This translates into CASSLGQGAQPQHF. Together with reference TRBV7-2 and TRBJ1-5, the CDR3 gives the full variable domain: GAGVSQSPSNKVTEKGKDVELRCDPISGHTALYWYRQSLGQGLEFLIYFQGNSAPDKSGLPSDRFSAERTGGSVSTLTIQRTQQEDSAVYLCASSLGQGAQPQHFGDGTRLSIL.

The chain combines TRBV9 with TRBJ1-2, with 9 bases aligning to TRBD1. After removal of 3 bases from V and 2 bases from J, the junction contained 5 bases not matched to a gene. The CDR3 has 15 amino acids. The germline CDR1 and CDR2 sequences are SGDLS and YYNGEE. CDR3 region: CASSAGTGTNYGYTF. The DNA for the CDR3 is TGTGCCAGCAGCGCCGGGACAGGGACCAACTATGGCTACACCTTC.

CDR3 region: CASSHTNTGELFF. The CDR3 DNA sequence: TGTGCCAGCAGCCATACCAACACCGGGGAGCTGTTTTTT. The V and J genes are TRBV12-3 or TRBV12-4 and TRBJ2-2; no definite D call. The CDR3 has 13 residues. V was shortened by 6 bases and J by 2 bases, with 7 bases between the two germline ends.

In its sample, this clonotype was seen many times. CDR3 residues: CSALQGGSNTEAFF. Written as DNA, the CDR3 is TGCAGTGCTCTACAAGGGGGCTCCAACACTGAAGCTTTCTTT. V gene TRBV20-1 combines with J gene TRBJ1-1, with 7 bases identical to TRBD1. The CDR3 sequence is 14 residues long. The V gene end was trimmed by 5 bases and the J gene end by 2 bases; junction bases not matched to a gene: 8. Germline loops: CDR1 DFQATT, CDR2 SNEGSKA (reference sequence).

CDR3 nucleotides: TGTGCCAGCAGTGACAGAGAGCTCACCAATTCACCCCTCCACTTT. The encoded protein is CASSDRELTNSPLHF. The genes are TRBV6-1 and TRBJ1-6; no reliable D call. The CDR3 is made up of 15 amino acids. Germline CDR1 MNHNS, CDR2 SASEGT. V was shortened by 3 bases and J by 7 bases, with 13 bases between the two germline ends.

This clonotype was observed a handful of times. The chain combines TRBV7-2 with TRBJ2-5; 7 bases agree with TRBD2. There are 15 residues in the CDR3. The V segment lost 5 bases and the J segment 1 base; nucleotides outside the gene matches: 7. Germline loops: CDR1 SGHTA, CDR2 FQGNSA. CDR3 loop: CASSARTRRQETQYF. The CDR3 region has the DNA TGTGCCAGCAGCGCCCGGACTAGACGCCAAGAGACCCAGTACTTC.

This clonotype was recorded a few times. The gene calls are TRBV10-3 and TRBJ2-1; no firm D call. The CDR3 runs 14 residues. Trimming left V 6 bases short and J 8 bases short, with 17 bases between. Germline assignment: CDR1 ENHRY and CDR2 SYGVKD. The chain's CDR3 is CAIRNTDAVYEQFF. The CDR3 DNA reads TGTGCCATCAGGAATACTGACGCGGTCTATGAGCAGTTCTTC.

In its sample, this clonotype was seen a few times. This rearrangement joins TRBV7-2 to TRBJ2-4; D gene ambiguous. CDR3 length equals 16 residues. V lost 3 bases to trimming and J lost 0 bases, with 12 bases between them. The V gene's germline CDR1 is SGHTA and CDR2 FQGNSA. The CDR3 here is CASSLWTDLAKNIQYF. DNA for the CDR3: TGTGCCAGCAGCTTGTGGACGGATTTAGCCAAAAACATTCAGTACTTC.

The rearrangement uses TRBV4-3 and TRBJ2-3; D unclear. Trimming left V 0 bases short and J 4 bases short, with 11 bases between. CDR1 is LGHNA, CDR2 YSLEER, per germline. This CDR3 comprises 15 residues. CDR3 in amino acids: CASSQDSAAPDTQYF. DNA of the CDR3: TGCGCCAGCAGCCAAGATTCGGCTGCGCCAGATACGCAGTATTTT.

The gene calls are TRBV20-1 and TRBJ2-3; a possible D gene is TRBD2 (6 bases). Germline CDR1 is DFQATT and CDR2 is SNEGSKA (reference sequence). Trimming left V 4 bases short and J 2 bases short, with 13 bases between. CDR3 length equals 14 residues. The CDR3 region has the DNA TGCAGTGCTACGGAGGGCCCGGTCACAGATACGCAGTATTTT. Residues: CSATEGPVTDTQYF.

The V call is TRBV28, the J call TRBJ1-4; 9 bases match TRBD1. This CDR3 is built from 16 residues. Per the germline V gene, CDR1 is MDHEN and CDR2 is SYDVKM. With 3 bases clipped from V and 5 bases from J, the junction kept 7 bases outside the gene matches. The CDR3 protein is CASSFLLDRGNEKLFF. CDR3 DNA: TGTGCCAGCAGTTTCCTACTCGACAGGGGGAATGAAAAACTGTTTTTT.

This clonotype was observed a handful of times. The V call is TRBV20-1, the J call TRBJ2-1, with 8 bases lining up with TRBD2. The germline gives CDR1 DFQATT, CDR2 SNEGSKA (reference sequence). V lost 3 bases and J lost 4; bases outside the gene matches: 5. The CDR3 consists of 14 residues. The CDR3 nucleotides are TGCAGTGCTAGCCCGGGACTAGTATACAATGAGCAGTTCTTC. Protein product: CSASPGLVYNEQFF.

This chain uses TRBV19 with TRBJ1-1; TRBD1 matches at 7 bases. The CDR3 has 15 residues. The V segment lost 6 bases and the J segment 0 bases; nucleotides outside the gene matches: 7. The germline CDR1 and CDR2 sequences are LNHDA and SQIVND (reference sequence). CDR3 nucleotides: TGTGCCAGTAGCAGGGGGGACAGCATGAACACTGAAGCTTTCTTT. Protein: CASSRGDSMNTEAFF.

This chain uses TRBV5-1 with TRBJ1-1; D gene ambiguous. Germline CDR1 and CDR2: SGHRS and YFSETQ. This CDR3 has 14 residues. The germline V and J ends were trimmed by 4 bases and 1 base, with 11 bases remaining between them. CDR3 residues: CASSQMSGNTEAFF. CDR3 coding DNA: TGCGCCAGCAGCCAAATGTCCGGGAACACTGAAGCTTTCTTT.